This T cell receptor beta chain is from a study of blood T cells in healthy people across ages. The use of a sample-barcoded 5' primer and a J-beta primer mix characterized a second PCR of roughly 7 to 11 cycles. Using its own MiXCR run on the 5' RACE reads, TCRdb lists one record per CDR3 protein. The profile shows around 700,000 distinct CDR3 sequences, 25% of them singletons. V lost 0 bases, J lost 0 bases, and 12 bases lay in between. Germline V lookup: CDR1 DFQATT, CDR2 SNEGSKA (reference sequence). The CDR3 is 15 residues long. The sample was also linked to a second study, of T cells of mothers and their children. That investigation notes: Each mother yielded more than 9.5 million TCR beta CDR3 reads. Each child yielded some 3 million reads. Detection yielded no persistent microchimeric T cell clones.

The sequence came from a boy younger than 18 in good health. Sequencing used blood. V usage is TRBV20-1 and J usage is TRBJ2-7; D ambiguous. CDR3 nucleotide sequence: TGCAGTGCTAGAGATGACGGGTCAGACTCCTACGAGCAGTACTTC. Translating it yields CSARDDGSDSYEQYF.